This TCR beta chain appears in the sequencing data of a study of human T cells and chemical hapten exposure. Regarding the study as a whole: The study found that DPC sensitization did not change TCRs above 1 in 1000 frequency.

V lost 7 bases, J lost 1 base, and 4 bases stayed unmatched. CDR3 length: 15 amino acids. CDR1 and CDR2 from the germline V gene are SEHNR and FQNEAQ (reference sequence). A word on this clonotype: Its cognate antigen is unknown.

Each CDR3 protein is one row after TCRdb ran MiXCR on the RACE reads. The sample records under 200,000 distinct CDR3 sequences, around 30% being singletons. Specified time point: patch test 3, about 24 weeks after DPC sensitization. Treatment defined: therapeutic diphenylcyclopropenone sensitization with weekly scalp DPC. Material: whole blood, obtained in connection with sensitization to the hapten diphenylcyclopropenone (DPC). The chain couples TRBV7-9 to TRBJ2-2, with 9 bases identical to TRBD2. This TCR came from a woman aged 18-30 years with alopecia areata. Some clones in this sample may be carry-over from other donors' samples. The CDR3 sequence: CASTKRGENTGELFF. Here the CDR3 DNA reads TGTGCCAGCACAAAGCGGGGGGAGAACACCGGGGAGCTGTTTTTT.